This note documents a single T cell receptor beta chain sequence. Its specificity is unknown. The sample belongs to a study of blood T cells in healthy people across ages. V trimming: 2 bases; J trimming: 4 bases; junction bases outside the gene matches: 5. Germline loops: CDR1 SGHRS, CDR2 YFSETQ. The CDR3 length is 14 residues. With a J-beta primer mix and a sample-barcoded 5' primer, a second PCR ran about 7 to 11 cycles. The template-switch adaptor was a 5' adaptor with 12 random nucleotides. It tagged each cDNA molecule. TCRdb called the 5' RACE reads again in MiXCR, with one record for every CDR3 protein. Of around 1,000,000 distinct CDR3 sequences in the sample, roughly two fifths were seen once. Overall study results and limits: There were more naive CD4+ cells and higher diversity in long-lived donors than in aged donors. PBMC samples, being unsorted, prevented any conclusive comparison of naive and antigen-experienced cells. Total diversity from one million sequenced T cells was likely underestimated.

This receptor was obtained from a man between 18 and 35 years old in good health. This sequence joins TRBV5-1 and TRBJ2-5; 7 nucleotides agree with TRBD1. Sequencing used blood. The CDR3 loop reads CASSLEGQPETQYF. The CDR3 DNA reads TGCGCCAGCAGCTTAGAGGGACAGCCAGAGACCCAGTACTTC.